This T cell receptor beta chain was captured by sequencing in a study of cytomegalovirus exposure and HLA in healthy donors. Although they were nominally healthy when sampled, donors likely had unrecorded immune exposures. About this clone: The antigen remains unidentified.

The primer mix had 60 Vbeta and 13 Jbeta primers. Data came from immunoSEQ multiplex PCR; TCRdb stores just in-frame clones and leaves some out. This sample has about 120,000 clones; nearly 65% occur once, and the top ten carry 10%. From germline, CDR1 is MNHNS and CDR2 SASEGT. Trimming stripped 2 bases from V and 7 bases from J, with 12 bases between. This CDR3 has 13 residues. Study-wide results and caveats: Follow-up analysis seemed to connect common viral pathogens with several of the most significant clusters identified. After further analysis at a later stage, around 17,000 TCR beta sequences were associated with HLA alleles at 0.05 false discovery rate.

The chain employs TRBV6-1 and TRBJ2-7; D may be TRBD2 (6 bases). The clonotype was recovered from a man aged 35 to 55 in good health and CMV-seropositive. The sequenced material came from PBMCs. CDR3 amino acids: CASSEKSSAEQYF. CDR3 DNA sequence: TGTGCCAGCAGTGAAAAATCTAGCGCTGAGCAGTACTTC.